This section outlines one T cell receptor (beta chain) sequence together with its context. The data were obtained in a study of shared clonotypes between healthy human individuals. Into CD45RA+ naive and CD45RA-negative memory subsets, the CD4+ cells were split. This CDR3 comprises 14 residues. Losses at the gene ends were 7 bases for V and 5 bases for J; bases not matched to a gene: 9. From germline, CDR1 is SEHNR and CDR2 FQNEAQ (reference sequence). Here immunoSEQ multiplex PCR was the method, and the copy in TCRdb shows in-frame clones only, minus some. The table has 2 million to 2.5 million clones, just under 95% seen once.

Sequenced material: naive CD4+ T cells from PBMCs. Subset denoted: CD45RA+ positively selected. The chain joins TRBV7-9 to TRBJ2-7; TRBD2 aligns across 9 bases. The clonotype was recovered from a man aged 18 to 30 in good health. Some clones in this sample may be carry-over from other donors' samples. The CDR3 loop is CASMVAGGPNEQYF. CDR3 in DNA: TGTGCCAGCATGGTGGCGGGAGGGCCCAACGAGCAGTACTTC.